A selection of T cell receptor beta chains follows, all from one sample in a study of metastatic and nonmetastatic thyroid tumors. TCRdb reanalyzed the PCR reads via MiXCR. The profile shows under 30,000 clones, 14% to 15% of them singletons. The specimen sequenced was blood. All receptors come from a female donor with papillary thyroid cancer or a benign thyroid nodule (not recorded which). Some clones in this sample may be carry-over from other donors' samples. CDR3s include the opening cysteine and the closing phenylalanine or tryptophan. The order of the fields is V gene, clone size, J gene, D gene, CDR3 DNA, CDR3 protein. A D gene is named only where the DNA matches it firmly. Part of the rows lack a size; the others show once, few, many or a class for expanded clones.

TRBV7-2,many,TRBJ2-1,-,TGTGCCAGCAGCGACCTTGGCCTGTCCTACAATGAGCAGTTCTTC,CASSDLGLSYNEQFF
TRBV5-4,many,TRBJ1-2,TRBD1,TGTGCCAGCAGGGACAGGGCCGTTCACTATGGCTACACCTTC,CASRDRAVHYGYTF
TRBV28,many,TRBJ2-7,TRBD2,TGTGCCAGCAGTTTACAGGGGCGGGAGGCCTACGAGCAGTACTTC,CASSLQGREAYEQYF
TRBV5-6,many,TRBJ2-1,-,TGTGCCAGCAGCTTTAGCAGGATAACTTTCTGGGAGCAGTTCTTC,CASSFSRITFWEQFF
TRBV9,many,TRBJ1-2,-,TGTGCCAGCAGCGTAAGCGCGGACTATGGCTACACCTTC,CASSVSADYGYTF
TRBV20-1,many,TRBJ2-4,TRBD1,TGCAGTGCAACAGGGGGCGCCAAAAACATTCAGTACTTC,CSATGGAKNIQYF
TRBV6-1,few,TRBJ1-2,-,TGTGTCAGCAGCAAAAGGGGGGGACTTGGGTATGGCTACACCTTC,CVSSKRGGLGYGYTF
TRBV4-3,-,TRBJ2-5,-,TGCGCCAGCAGCCCGGGGTGGGGGGCAGGTGGCGAGACCCAGTACTTC,CASSPGWGAGGETQYF
TRBV20-1,many,TRBJ2-5,-,TGCAGTGCTAGAGATCCATACCAAGAGACCCAGTACTTC,CSARDPYQETQYF
TRBV24-1,-,TRBJ2-3,TRBD1,TGTGCCACCAGTGATTTCGGACAGGGCACAGATACGCAGTATTTT,CATSDFGQGTDTQYF